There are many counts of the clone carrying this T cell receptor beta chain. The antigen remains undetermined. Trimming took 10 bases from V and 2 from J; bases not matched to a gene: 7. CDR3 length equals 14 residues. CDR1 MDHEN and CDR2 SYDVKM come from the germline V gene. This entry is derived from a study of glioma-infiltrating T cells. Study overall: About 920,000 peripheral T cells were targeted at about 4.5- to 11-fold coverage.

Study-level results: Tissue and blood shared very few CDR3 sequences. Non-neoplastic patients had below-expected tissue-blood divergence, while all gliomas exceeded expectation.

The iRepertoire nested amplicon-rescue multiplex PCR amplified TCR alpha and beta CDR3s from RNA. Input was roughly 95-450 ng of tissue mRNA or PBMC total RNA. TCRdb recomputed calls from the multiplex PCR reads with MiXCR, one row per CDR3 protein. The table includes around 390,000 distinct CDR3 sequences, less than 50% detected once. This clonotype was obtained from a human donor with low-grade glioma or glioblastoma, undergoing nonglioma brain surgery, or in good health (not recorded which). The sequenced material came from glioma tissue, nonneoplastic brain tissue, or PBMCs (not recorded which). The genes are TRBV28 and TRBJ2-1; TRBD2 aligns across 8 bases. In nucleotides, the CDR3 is TGTGCCACCGGGGGGGGCCTACCCTACAATGAGCAGTTCTTC. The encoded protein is CATGGGLPYNEQFF.